These 31 T cell receptor beta chains share one sample of origin, sequenced in a study of immune cell composition in non-small cell lung cancer. TCRdb keeps only in-frame clones here, not all; method: immunoSEQ multiplex PCR. Counted here are under 20,000 clones, 77% occurring once; the ten biggest clones make up about 9.5%. The normal lung sample lay at least 3 cm, and maximally far, from the tumour. These records were also assigned to another study, of CD4 T cells in lung cancer.

The sequenced sample was non-adjacent lung tissue. These receptors were taken from a human donor with non-small cell lung cancer.

V usage is TRBV27 and J usage is TRBJ2-5; the match to TRBD2 covers 10 bases. Gene TRBJ2-7 matches the end of the DNA better, so the J call may be wrong. This CDR3 is built from 15 residues. Per the germline V gene, CDR1 is MNHEY and CDR2 is SMNVEV (reference sequence). Written as DNA, the CDR3 is TGTGCCAGCAGCCTAGCGGGAGTAAGGGGTTACGAGCAGTACTTC. It encodes CASSLAGVRGYEQYF.

This chain joins TRBV6-1 and TRBJ2-5; TRBD2 might be the D (5 bases). Germline values: CDR1 MNHNS, CDR2 SASEGT. The CDR3 length is 14 residues. V gave up 1 base and J gave up 4 bases, with 10 bases separating them. The CDR3 here is CASSEVPAGETQYF. For the CDR3, the DNA is TGTGCCAGCAGTGAAGTACCTGCGGGAGAGACCCAGTACTTC.

The V call is TRBV7-8, the J call TRBJ1-1, with TRBD1 as a possible D gene (5 bases). The CDR3 has 16 residues. Germline V lookup: CDR1 SGHVS, CDR2 FQNEAQ. The ends were cut back, 1 base at V and 0 bases at J, with 12 bases in the middle. CDR3: CASSLGGGGMNTEAFF. CDR3 DNA sequence: TGTGCCAGCAGCTTAGGCGGGGGGGGGATGAACACTGAAGCTTTCTTT.

The chain recombines TRBV5-1 with TRBJ2-7, with D tentatively TRBD1 or TRBD2 (5 bases each). Trimming took off 0 bases at V and 7 bases at J, with 11 bases between the two ends. This CDR3 has 13 amino acids. From germline, CDR1 is SGHRS and CDR2 YFSETQ. CDR3 in amino acids: CASSLGDPREQYF. Here the CDR3 DNA reads TGCGCCAGCAGCTTGGGGGACCCTAGGGAGCAGTACTTC.

The chain joins TRBV2 to TRBJ2-5; a possible D gene is TRBD1 (6 bases). Trimming shortened V by 7 bases and J by 2 bases, and 11 bases separated the two germline ends. This CDR3 region has 13 residues. Germline assignment: CDR1 SNHLY and CDR2 FYNNEI. The CDR3 is CASNLQGQETQYF. DNA of the CDR3: TGTGCCAGCAACCTACAGGGTCAAGAGACCCAGTACTTC.

This chain links TRBV6-5 with TRBJ1-2; D is ambiguous. The CDR3 sequence is 14 residues long. Trimming removed 2 bases at V and 4 bases at J, with 11 bases between. Looked up from germline, CDR1 is MNHEY and CDR2 is SVGAGI. CDR3 sequence (DNA): TGTGCCAGCAGTTACCGCGCCTTGGTCTATGGCTACACCTTC. This encodes CASSYRALVYGYTF.

The chain has TRBV5-6 and TRBJ1-2; 7 bases fit TRBD1. V dropped 0 bases and J dropped 6; count of bases not matched to a gene: 2. The CDR3 is 13 residues long. Germline V lookup: CDR1 SGHDT, CDR2 YYEEEE. The CDR3 protein is CASSLGTGDGYTF. CDR3 bases: TGTGCCAGCAGCTTGGGAACAGGGGATGGCTACACCTTC.

The chain couples TRBV11-3 to TRBJ2-1; 8 bases match TRBD2. CDR3 length: 15 amino acids. Germline CDR1 and CDR2: SGHNT and YENEEA. V was pared by 0 bases and J by 5 bases, with 3 bases of the junction left unmatched. CDR3 bases: TGTGCCAGCAGCTTAGAGTCTAGCGGGCACAATGAGCAGTTCTTC. As protein: CASSLESSGHNEQFF.

The rearrangement joins TRBV2 to TRBJ2-4; 7 bases line up with TRBD1. CDR3 size: 16 residues. The V and J ends lost 4 bases and 3 bases, in that order; junction bases with no gene match: 9. Germline V gene lookup returns CDR1 SNHLY and CDR2 FYNNEI. The CDR3 region has the DNA TGTGCCAGCAGTGGACGACAGGGTTTGGGCAAAAACATTCAGTACTTC. This codes for CASSGRQGLGKNIQYF.

Points on this clone: The junction departs from germline at one end; a sequencing error may be responsible. The chain joins TRBV6-1 to TRBJ1-1; D is undetermined. The CDR3 loop spans 12 amino acids. In germline, CDR1 is MNHNS, CDR2 SASEGT. CDR3 loop: CASSEALSTGGF. CDR3 nucleotides: TGTGCCAGCAGTGAAGCGCTTTCAACGGGAGGGTTT.

The chain has TRBV9 and TRBJ2-3, with 9 bases lining up with TRBD2. The germline gives CDR1 SGDLS, CDR2 YYNGEE. This CDR3 has 16 amino acids. The V segment lost 4 bases and the J segment 3 bases; nucleotides outside the gene matches: 9. DNA of the CDR3: TGTGCCAGCAGCTACATGGGCGGGGGGGCGACAGATACGCAGTATTTT. Encoded protein: CASSYMGGGATDTQYF.

This clone was seen only once. The chain has TRBV6-5 and TRBJ2-4; 8 nucleotides agree with TRBD1. With 4 bases clipped from V and 2 bases from J, the junction kept 4 bases outside the gene matches. Germline lookup yields CDR1 MNHEY and CDR2 SVGAGI. This CDR3 contains 15 residues. Written as DNA, the CDR3 is TGTGCCAGCAGTTCCCAGGGGGCGACCAAAAACATTCAGTACTTC. It translates to CASSSQGATKNIQYF.

The chain links TRBV5-1 to TRBJ1-1; 8 positions agree with TRBD1. Germline CDR1 reads SGHRS; CDR2 reads YFSETQ. The length of the CDR3 is 16 residues. With 4 bases clipped from V and 1 base from J, the junction kept 9 bases outside the gene matches. CDR3 nucleotide sequence: TGCGCCAGCAGCATCTTAAGCCAGGGGGCGAACACTGAAGCTTTCTTT. This sequence encodes CASSILSQGANTEAFF.

The CDR3 bases are TGTGCCAGCAAGCCACAGGGGGCTGAGGGCTACACCTTC. This gives the protein CASKPQGAEGYTF. The chain is built from TRBV2 and TRBJ1-2; 9 nucleotides match TRBD1. The J segment lost 8 bases and the V segment lost 7 bases, leaving 8 bases of the junction unmatched. The CDR3 length is 13 residues. Germline CDR1 is SNHLY and CDR2 is FYNNEI.

This clone showed up just once. The chain employs TRBV6-5 and TRBJ1-1; a weak D match, TRBD1 (6 bases). Germline CDR1 reads MNHEY; CDR2 reads SVGAGI. V gave up 7 bases and J gave up 4 bases, with 19 bases separating them. The CDR3 sequence is 15 residues long. As DNA, the CDR3 is TGTGCCAGCAAAAAAATTGACAGGTCCTTCACTGAAGCTTTCTTT. Translating gives CASKKIDRSFTEAFF.

The table lists this clone with a few counts. This rearrangement joins TRBV9 to TRBJ2-3, with TRBD2 matching over 12 bases. V was pared by 4 bases and J by 5 bases, with 8 bases of the junction left unmatched. CDR1 is SGDLS and CDR2 is YYNGEE in the germline V gene. CDR3 length: 16 residues. CDR3 coding DNA: TGTGCCAGCAGCCCCCCAGGACTAGCGGGGCAAGATACGCAGTATTTT. Its protein is CASSPPGLAGQDTQYF.

The chain joins TRBV27 to TRBJ2-5; 8 bases are shared with TRBD2. Germline lookup yields CDR1 MNHEY and CDR2 SMNVEV (reference sequence). Trimming at V came to 5 bases and at J to 3 bases, leaving 5 bases not matched to a gene. The CDR3 is made up of 14 amino acids. This CDR3 reads CASSVAGHEETQYF. The DNA of the CDR3 is TGTGCCAGCAGTGTAGCGGGGCACGAAGAGACCCAGTACTTC.

DNA of the CDR3: TGTGCCAGCAGTCCACTACGCCGAGGGGCCTACAATGAGCAGTTCTTC. Protein: CASSPLRRGAYNEQFF. The genes are TRBV27 and TRBJ2-1; D tentatively fits TRBD1 or TRBD2 (5 bases each). The CDR3 extends over 16 amino acids. Germline lookup yields CDR1 MNHEY and CDR2 SMNVEV (reference sequence). Trimming took 5 bases from V and 2 from J, leaving 16 bases between them.

DNA for the CDR3: TGTGCCAGCAGCACAATAGGGGGAGGGAGCAATCAGCCCCAGCATTTT. This translates into CASSTIGGGSNQPQHF. This chain uses TRBV5-4 with TRBJ1-5; tentatively, D is TRBD1 (6 bases). The CDR3 runs 16 residues. Trimming took off 4 bases at V and 1 base at J, with 15 bases between the two ends. Looked up from germline, CDR1 is SGHNT and CDR2 is YYREEE (reference sequence).

As to this clone: Other DNA sequences in the same sample also yield this CDR3. This chain connects TRBV9 to TRBJ1-2, with D possibly matching TRBD1 (5 bases). V lost 0 bases and J lost 8, with 14 bases in between. The CDR3 runs to 14 residues. Germline V CDR1 and CDR2: SGDLS, YYNGEE. CDR3 loop: CASSVDPGLGGYTF. As DNA, the CDR3 is TGTGCCAGCAGCGTAGACCCGGGACTCGGCGGCTACACCTTC.

V usage is TRBV6-6 and J usage is TRBJ2-5; D may be TRBD1 or TRBD2 (5 bases each). V was clipped by 2 bases and J by 4 bases, with 17 bases between them. The germline gives CDR1 MNHNY, CDR2 SVGAGI (reference sequence). The CDR3 spans 16 residues. CDR3 amino acids: CASSYGGTGRRETQYF. In DNA, the CDR3 is TGTGCCAGCAGTTACGGGGGTACGGGCAGACGAGAGACCCAGTACTTC.

The chain uses TRBV5-1 and TRBJ2-3, with 9 bases aligning to TRBD2. Germline values: CDR1 SGHRS, CDR2 YFSETQ. The trim removed 4 bases at V and 4 bases at J, leaving 16 bases unmatched. There are 18 residues in the CDR3. CDR3 in DNA: TGCGCCAGCAGCCTGAGGCCTAGCGGGGACGCAGGGGCAGATACGCAGTATTTT. It encodes CASSLRPSGDAGADTQYF.

A single count supports this clone. The V call is TRBV11-1, the J call TRBJ1-1; tentatively, D is TRBD1 (6 bases). The CDR3 is 17 residues long. Germline CDR1 reads SGHAT; CDR2 reads FQDESV (reference sequence). V was trimmed by 1 base and J by 1 base, leaving 16 bases between them. CDR3 DNA: TGTGCCAGCAGCTTAGAGGGGGGATTGGGCACGAACACTGAAGCTTTCTTT. Its protein is CASSLEGGLGTNTEAFF.

The chain is built from TRBV7-3 and TRBJ2-5; the D is unclear. The CDR3 sequence is 13 residues long. Trimming removed 5 bases at V and 5 bases at J, with 12 bases between. Germline V lookup: CDR1 SGHTA, CDR2 FQGTGA. In nucleotides, the CDR3 is TGTGCCAGCAGCCCCGGGTCTGCGGAGACCCAGTACTTC. Protein product: CASSPGSAETQYF.

This rearrangement joins TRBV19 to TRBJ2-5; 7 nucleotides agree with TRBD2. Germline V gives CDR1 LNHDA, CDR2 SQIVND (reference sequence). With V trimmed by 3 bases and J by 3 bases, 4 bases remained unmatched. The CDR3 is 14 amino acids. CDR3 loop: CASSIFAGEETQYF. In nucleotides, the CDR3 is TGTGCCAGTAGTATCTTCGCGGGGGAAGAGACCCAGTACTTC.

The V gene is TRBV5-4, the J gene TRBJ2-3; 11 bases match TRBD1. Trimming at V came to 4 bases and at J to 1 base, leaving 5 bases not matched to a gene. The V gene's germline CDR1 is SGHNT and CDR2 YYREEE (reference sequence). This CDR3 region has 16 residues. The CDR3 region is CASSARTGGRTDTQYF. The DNA for the CDR3 is TGTGCCAGCAGCGCCAGGACAGGGGGCCGCACAGATACGCAGTATTTT.

This rearrangement joins TRBV6-6 to TRBJ2-3; D remains ambiguous. Trimming pared 0 bases from V and 0 bases from J, leaving 7 bases between. Germline CDR1 and CDR2: MNHNY and SVGAGI (reference sequence). The CDR3 extends over 15 amino acids. CDR3 residues: CASSYSGRSTDTQYF. DNA for the CDR3: TGTGCCAGCAGTTACTCGGGCCGTAGCACAGATACGCAGTATTTT.

A word on this clone: One base away lies a much larger clone, so this may be a sequencing read error. The sample carries other DNA sequences with the same CDR3. The chain uses TRBV5-4 and TRBJ1-1; D is perhaps TRBD1 (6 bases). This CDR3 comprises 13 residues. Trimming shortened V by 5 bases and J by 1 base, and 9 bases separated the two germline ends. Germline lookup yields CDR1 SGHNT and CDR2 YYREEE (reference sequence). CDR3 region: CASRGTRNTEAFF. CDR3 DNA: TGTGCCAGCAGGGGGACACGGAACACTGAAGCTTTCTTT.

V usage is TRBV7-9 and J usage is TRBJ2-5; 8 bases are a match to TRBD2. Germline CDR1 and CDR2: SEHNR and FQNEAQ (reference sequence). V shed 7 bases, J shed 4 bases, and the junction held 11 bases outside the gene matches. The CDR3 contains 15 residues. DNA of the CDR3: TGTGCCAGCACCCCGTTCGGGGGGGGCGGAGAGACCCAGTACTTC. It specifies CASTPFGGGGETQYF.

The chain couples TRBV7-9 to TRBJ2-2; D gene unclear. Germline assignment: CDR1 SEHNR and CDR2 FQNEAQ (reference sequence). The CDR3 sequence is 14 residues long. Trimming removed 0 bases from V and 5 bases from J, with 7 bases in between. Written as DNA, the CDR3 is TGTGCCAGCAGCTTAGCATTCAGAACCGGGGAGCTGTTTTTT. This gives the protein CASSLAFRTGELFF.

This clone appeared a few times. This chain links TRBV7-9 with TRBJ1-1, with unresolved D. The CDR3 is 14 residues long. V was pared by 4 bases and J by 3 bases, with 12 bases between. CDR1 SEHNR and CDR2 FQNEAQ come from the germline V gene (reference sequence). This chain's CDR3 is CASSSWTFYTEAFF. In DNA, the CDR3 is TGTGCCAGCAGCTCATGGACTTTTTACACTGAAGCTTTCTTT. The complete variable domain, with remaining parts taken from reference TRBV7-9 and TRBJ1-1, reads DTGVSQNPRHKITKRGQNVTFRCDPISEHNRLYWYRQTLGQGPEFLTYFQNEAQLEKSRLLSDRFSAERPKGSFSTLEIQRTEQGDSAMYLCASSSWTFYTEAFFGQGTRLTVV.